The 28 T cell receptor beta chains below were found in one sample sequenced in a study of Graves' ophthalmopathy and Graves' hyperthyroidism. The authors amplified TCR beta CDR3 regions, and they did so from RNA transcripts for repertoire sequencing. An opening RT-PCR round employed HTBI primers and preceded a second-round multiplex PCR. Using its own MiXCR run on the multiplex PCR reads, TCRdb lists one record per CDR3 protein. The sample includes about 410,000 distinct CDR3 sequences, around 19% seen only once; the top ten take about 1.6%. The sample comprised peripheral blood. These receptors were collected from a woman aged 18-35 years with Graves' ophthalmopathy.

This clonotype was picked up many times. This chain uses TRBV19 with TRBJ1-1; D is unresolved. The V end was cut by 10 bases, the J end by 2 bases, with 14 bases between. The CDR3 sequence is 13 residues long. The germline CDR1 and CDR2 sequences are LNHDA and SQIVND (reference sequence). Written as DNA, the CDR3 is TGTGCCACCGGATTTGCGATCAACACTGAAGCTTTCTTT. Translation: CATGFAINTEAFF. Full variable domain (outside the CDR3, taken from reference TRBV19 and TRBJ1-1): DGGITQSPKYLFRKEGQNVTLSCEQNLNHDAMYWYRQDPGQGLRLIYYSQIVNDFQKGDIAEGYSVSREKKESFPLTVTSAQKNPTAFYLCATGFAINTEAFFGQGTRLTVV.

Ten or more counts support this clonotype. The chain employs TRBV12-3 or TRBV12-4 and TRBJ1-1; possible D gene TRBD1, 5 bases. Trimming left V 4 bases short and J 10 bases short, with 10 bases between. CDR3 length: 11 residues. CDR3 in amino acids: CASSSGRRAFF. The CDR3 nucleotides read TGTGCCAGCAGTTCAGGGCGTCGAGCTTTCTTT.

In this sample, this clonotype turned up many times. The chain joins TRBV6-2 or TRBV6-3 to TRBJ2-4; D ambiguous. V gave up 5 bases and J gave up 8 bases, with 13 bases separating them. This CDR3 region has 13 residues. Germline CDR1 is MNHEY and CDR2 is SVGEGT. CDR3 sequence reads: CASSATRRDIQYF. DNA for the CDR3: TGTGCCAGCAGTGCCACTCGACGGGACATTCAGTACTTC.

At least ten counts were recorded for this clonotype. The chain uses TRBV28 and TRBJ2-6; 8 bases align to TRBD1. The junction had 11 bases not matched to a gene; V was cut back by 7 bases and J by 0 bases. The length of the CDR3 is 18 residues. Germline V gene sequence: CDR1 MDHEN, CDR2 SYDVKM. The CDR3 coding sequence is TGTGCCAGCATCCCCGGGGGACAGGACTCCTCTGGGGCCAACGTCCTGACTTTC. It yields the protein CASIPGGQDSSGANVLTF.

This clonotype was observed many times. This sequence joins TRBV28 and TRBJ2-2; TRBD1 is a possible D gene (7 bases). The CDR3 sequence is 17 residues long. Germline CDR1 is MDHEN and CDR2 is SYDVKM. V was trimmed by 4 bases and J by 6 bases, leaving 21 bases between them. CDR3 amino acids: CASSSSGTPGTAGELFF. CDR3 coding DNA: TGTGCCAGCAGTTCCTCCGGGACTCCCGGGACAGCCGGGGAGCTGTTTTTT.

This clonotype was detected ten times or more. The rearrangement joins TRBV10-3 to TRBJ2-7, with TRBD2 matching 8 bases. V lost 5 bases to trimming and J lost 5 bases; unmatched junction nucleotides: 8. Germline V CDR1 and CDR2: ENHRY, SYGVKD. The CDR3 runs 14 residues. The CDR3 region is CAISPGGVLDEQYF. CDR3 DNA: TGTGCCATCAGTCCCGGGGGGGTATTGGACGAGCAGTACTTC.

Many counts were recorded for this clonotype. The chain carries TRBV12-5 and TRBJ2-5, with D perhaps TRBD2 (5 bases). The CDR3 sequence is 11 residues long. From germline, CDR1 is LGHNT and CDR2 FRNRAP. This chain's CDR3 is CASGLGETQYF. In nucleotides, the CDR3 is TGTGCCAGCGGCCTGGGTGAGACCCAGTACTTC. Using reference TRBV12-5 and TRBJ2-5 for the parts outside the CDR3, the full variable domain is DARVTQTPRHKVTEMGQEVTMRCQPILGHNTVFWYRQTMMQGLELLAYFRNRAPLDDSGMPKDRFSAEMPDATLATLKIQPSEPRDSAVYFCASGLGETQYFGPGTRLLVL.

This clonotype was seen a few times. J is TRBJ2-7 and V is TRBV11-2, with TRBD2 matching over 14 bases. J lost 2 bases, V lost 7 bases, and 16 bases had no gene match. From germline, CDR1 is SGHAT and CDR2 FQNNGV. There are 19 residues in the CDR3. The CDR3 DNA is TGTGCCAGCACCGTCTTTGGGACTAGCGGGAGCTTTGTCACCTACGAGCAGTACTTC. Residues: CASTVFGTSGSFVTYEQYF.

This clonotype was detected only a few times. The chain links TRBV15 to TRBJ2-7; D gene uncertain. Germline V lookup: CDR1 LNHNV, CDR2 YYDKDF (reference sequence). The CDR3 runs 13 residues. The germline V and J ends were trimmed by 1 base and 3 bases, with 7 bases remaining between them. The CDR3 sequence is CATSRVVGYEQYF. DNA for the CDR3: TGTGCCACCAGCAGAGTAGTAGGCTACGAGCAGTACTTC.

The chain couples TRBV28 to TRBJ2-2; 7 positions agree with TRBD1. The germline gives CDR1 MDHEN, CDR2 SYDVKM. The CDR3 is 16 amino acids. V trimming: 3 bases; J trimming: 5 bases; junction bases outside the gene matches: 9. CDR3 protein: CASSLARQGGTGELFF. The CDR3 region has the DNA TGTGCCAGCAGTTTGGCAAGACAGGGTGGGACCGGGGAGCTGTTTTTT.

This clonotype was recorded many times. A much larger clone is a single base away; this may be a read error. The missing conserved phenylalanine or tryptophan at the end of this CDR3 makes a read error likely. Because the CDR3's place on the DNA is in doubt, the DNA is left out and the CDR3 is given as listed by TCRdb. This chain links TRBV12-3 or TRBV12-4 with TRBJ1-2; the D call in the table, TRBD1, was not verified against the DNA. The length of the CDR3 is 12 amino acids, counting both ends. The CDR3 region is CASSHDRGQGTL.

In its sample, this clonotype was seen many times. This chain uses TRBV29-1 with TRBJ1-1; 8 positions agree with TRBD1. This CDR3 has 14 amino acids. The germline V gene encodes CDR1 SQVTM and CDR2 ANQGSEA. V shed 7 bases and J 1 base; nucleotides not matched to a gene: 8. CDR3 loop: CSAYTGTGNTEAFF. CDR3 nucleotide sequence: TGCAGCGCTTACACCGGGACAGGGAACACTGAAGCTTTCTTT.

This clonotype was seen repeatedly, ten times or more. CDR3 protein: CASSHLRASGNGEQYF. Written as DNA, the CDR3 is TGCGCCAGCAGCCACCTTCGGGCTAGCGGGAATGGCGAGCAGTACTTC. The chain joins TRBV4-3 to TRBJ2-7, with TRBD2 identical over 9 bases. This CDR3 is built from 16 residues. Unmatched junction bases numbered 12, after V lost 3 bases and J lost 6 bases. Germline lookup yields CDR1 LGHNA and CDR2 YSLEER.

This clonotype has at least ten counts. This rearrangement joins TRBV6-2 or TRBV6-3 to TRBJ1-5; no reliable D call. Trimming stripped 7 bases from V and 5 bases from J, with 18 bases between. CDR3 length: 15 residues. Germline CDR1 is MNHEY and CDR2 is SVGEGT. The CDR3 DNA reads TGTGCCAGCACCATGGGCCAAGGGTTGGATCAGCCCCAGCATTTT. This translates into CASTMGQGLDQPQHF.

This clonotype was seen repeatedly, ten times or more. The rearrangement joins TRBV7-2 to TRBJ1-2; 7 bases are shared with TRBD1. The CDR3 extends over 14 amino acids. Germline V gene sequence: CDR1 SGHTA, CDR2 FQGNSA. The junction had 11 bases not matched to a gene; V was cut back by 3 bases and J by 10 bases. The CDR3 nucleotides read TGTGCCAGCAGCTTGACAGGGTCGTTTGGGGTCTACACCTTC. Translating gives CASSLTGSFGVYTF. The whole variable domain, filled in from reference TRBV7-2 and TRBJ1-2, reads GAGVSQSPSNKVTEKGKDVELRCDPISGHTALYWYRQSLGQGLEFLIYFQGNSAPDKSGLPSDRFSAERTGGSVSTLTIQRTQQEDSAVYLCASSLTGSFGVYTFGSGTRLTVV.

This clonotype was seen at least ten times. V is TRBV5-5 and J is TRBJ1-1; maybe TRBD1 (5 bases). The CDR3 loop spans 17 amino acids. Trimming shortened V by 4 bases and J by 1 base, and 20 bases separated the two germline ends. Germline V gene data show CDR1 as SGHKS and CDR2 as YYEKEE (reference sequence). The CDR3 spells CASSPAIPRGSNTEAFF. The CDR3 region has the DNA TGTGCCAGCAGCCCGGCCATCCCACGGGGGTCGAACACTGAAGCTTTCTTT.

This clonotype came up many times. V is TRBV6-6 and J is TRBJ1-1; 10 positions match TRBD1. Germline V CDR1 and CDR2: MNHNY, SVGAGI (reference sequence). The trim removed 6 bases at V and 4 bases at J, leaving 17 bases unmatched. The length of the CDR3 is 18 residues. The CDR3 is CASSLDDRGLVSGTEAFF. Here the CDR3 DNA reads TGTGCCAGCAGCCTAGACGACAGGGGGCTCGTGTCGGGCACTGAAGCTTTCTTT.

The sample holds many counts of this clonotype. V is TRBV9 and J is TRBJ2-7, with TRBD2 matching over 8 bases. The CDR3 sequence is 14 residues long. Germline lookup yields CDR1 SGDLS and CDR2 YYNGEE. J lost 10 bases, V lost 3 bases, and 12 bases had no gene match. CDR3 nucleotide sequence: TGTGCCAGCAGCGCCCTGAGCGGGGGACAACTTCAGTACTTC. Translation gives CASSALSGGQLQYF.

There are many counts of this clonotype. The gene calls are TRBV7-2 and TRBJ2-7; D possibly matches TRBD1 or TRBD2 (5 bases each). The CDR3 consists of 14 residues. In germline, CDR1 is SGHTA, CDR2 FQGNSA. V was shortened by 4 bases and J by 4 bases, with 14 bases between the two germline ends. The CDR3 sequence: CASSWAEGSYEQYF. Written as DNA, the CDR3 is TGTGCCAGCAGCTGGGCCGAGGGGTCTTACGAGCAGTACTTC.

This clonotype was detected once. CDR3 sequence reads: CSAGRPGLAREQYF. The CDR3 nucleotides are TGCAGTGCTGGACGCCCGGGACTAGCGCGTGAGCAGTACTTC. The rearrangement links TRBV20-1 to TRBJ2-7; 10 nucleotides match TRBD2. Germline V CDR1 and CDR2: DFQATT, SNEGSKA (reference sequence). V lost 5 bases to trimming and J lost 7 bases; unmatched junction nucleotides: 11. This CDR3 contains 14 residues.

This clonotype was counted many times. J is TRBJ1-5 and V is TRBV6-1; D uncertain. The germline V and J ends were trimmed by 8 bases and 4 bases, with 9 bases remaining between them. This CDR3 spans 12 amino acids. Germline loops: CDR1 MNHNS, CDR2 SASEGT. This CDR3 reads CASRPWNQPQHF. The CDR3 DNA follows: TGTGCCAGCCGACCGTGGAATCAGCCCCAGCATTTT.

This clonotype was detected many times. The chain couples TRBV11-1 to TRBJ2-7; D is possibly TRBD2 (5 bases). The CDR3 has 16 residues. The germline V and J ends were trimmed by 2 bases and 0 bases, with 14 bases remaining between them. Germline V CDR1 and CDR2: SGHAT, FQDESV (reference sequence). Here the CDR3 reads CASSLSSLGSSYEQYF. The CDR3 DNA reads TGTGCCAGCAGCTTATCATCACTAGGGAGCTCCTACGAGCAGTACTTC. Looking up the rest from reference TRBV11-1 and TRBJ2-7 gives the full variable domain: EAEVAQSPRYKITEKSQAVAFWCDPISGHATLYWYRQILGQGPELLVQFQDESVVDDSQLPKDRFSAERLKGVDSTLKIQPAELGDSAMYLCASSLSSLGSSYEQYFGPGTRLTVT.

This chain links TRBV6-1 with TRBJ1-2; 8 bases agree with TRBD1. Trimming took 2 bases from V and 7 from J; bases not matched to a gene: 9. The CDR3 has 15 amino acids. Germline CDR1 reads MNHNS; CDR2 reads SASEGT. The CDR3 is CASSEQPGGQRGYTF. The CDR3 DNA reads TGTGCCAGCAGTGAACAGCCAGGGGGCCAGCGTGGCTACACCTTC.

This clonotype was detected many times. The chain has TRBV28 and TRBJ2-7; weak D call: TRBD1 (6 bases). The CDR3 runs to 16 residues. Trimming removed 5 bases at V and 2 bases at J, with 19 bases between. Germline V gene data show CDR1 as MDHEN and CDR2 as SYDVKM. CDR3 nucleotides: TGTGCCAGCAGTCTCCGCCACAGGGTATCTCCCTACGAGCAGTACTTC. Encoded protein: CASSLRHRVSPYEQYF.

This clonotype was observed at least ten times. The J gene is TRBJ1-5, the V gene TRBV28, with no clear D. Per the germline V gene, CDR1 is MDHEN and CDR2 is SYDVKM. V lost 7 bases and J 4 bases, leaving 8 bases between the germline ends. The CDR3 length is 12 residues. This chain's CDR3 is CASTLPNQPQHF. DNA for the CDR3: TGTGCCAGCACCCTACCGAATCAGCCCCAGCATTTT.

DNA of the CDR3: TGTGCCAGCAGTGAAGGGGGGACAGGTTACTTC. Protein product: CASSEGGTGYF. The rearrangement links TRBV2 to TRBJ2-7; 8 bases line up with TRBD1. Germline-derived CDR1 and CDR2 are SNHLY and FYNNEI. The CDR3 runs 11 residues. V lost 1 base, J lost 13 bases, and 3 bases stayed unmatched.

At least ten counts were recorded for this clonotype. The V gene is TRBV12-3 or TRBV12-4, the J gene TRBJ1-2; D gene ambiguous. The CDR3 covers 12 residues. Trimming shortened V by 3 bases and J by 7 bases, and 9 bases separated the two germline ends. The CDR3 loop is CASSFDTSGYTF. CDR3 coding DNA: TGTGCCAGCAGTTTCGATACGAGTGGCTACACCTTC.

This clonotype has ten or more counts. V is TRBV3-1 and J is TRBJ1-1; the D is unclear. Looked up from germline, CDR1 is LGHDT and CDR2 is YNNKEL (reference sequence). V gave up 2 bases and J gave up 6 bases, with 7 bases separating them. The CDR3 consists of 12 residues. The CDR3 reads CASSQFNSEAFF. The DNA of the CDR3 is TGTGCCAGCAGCCAATTCAACTCTGAAGCTTTCTTT.